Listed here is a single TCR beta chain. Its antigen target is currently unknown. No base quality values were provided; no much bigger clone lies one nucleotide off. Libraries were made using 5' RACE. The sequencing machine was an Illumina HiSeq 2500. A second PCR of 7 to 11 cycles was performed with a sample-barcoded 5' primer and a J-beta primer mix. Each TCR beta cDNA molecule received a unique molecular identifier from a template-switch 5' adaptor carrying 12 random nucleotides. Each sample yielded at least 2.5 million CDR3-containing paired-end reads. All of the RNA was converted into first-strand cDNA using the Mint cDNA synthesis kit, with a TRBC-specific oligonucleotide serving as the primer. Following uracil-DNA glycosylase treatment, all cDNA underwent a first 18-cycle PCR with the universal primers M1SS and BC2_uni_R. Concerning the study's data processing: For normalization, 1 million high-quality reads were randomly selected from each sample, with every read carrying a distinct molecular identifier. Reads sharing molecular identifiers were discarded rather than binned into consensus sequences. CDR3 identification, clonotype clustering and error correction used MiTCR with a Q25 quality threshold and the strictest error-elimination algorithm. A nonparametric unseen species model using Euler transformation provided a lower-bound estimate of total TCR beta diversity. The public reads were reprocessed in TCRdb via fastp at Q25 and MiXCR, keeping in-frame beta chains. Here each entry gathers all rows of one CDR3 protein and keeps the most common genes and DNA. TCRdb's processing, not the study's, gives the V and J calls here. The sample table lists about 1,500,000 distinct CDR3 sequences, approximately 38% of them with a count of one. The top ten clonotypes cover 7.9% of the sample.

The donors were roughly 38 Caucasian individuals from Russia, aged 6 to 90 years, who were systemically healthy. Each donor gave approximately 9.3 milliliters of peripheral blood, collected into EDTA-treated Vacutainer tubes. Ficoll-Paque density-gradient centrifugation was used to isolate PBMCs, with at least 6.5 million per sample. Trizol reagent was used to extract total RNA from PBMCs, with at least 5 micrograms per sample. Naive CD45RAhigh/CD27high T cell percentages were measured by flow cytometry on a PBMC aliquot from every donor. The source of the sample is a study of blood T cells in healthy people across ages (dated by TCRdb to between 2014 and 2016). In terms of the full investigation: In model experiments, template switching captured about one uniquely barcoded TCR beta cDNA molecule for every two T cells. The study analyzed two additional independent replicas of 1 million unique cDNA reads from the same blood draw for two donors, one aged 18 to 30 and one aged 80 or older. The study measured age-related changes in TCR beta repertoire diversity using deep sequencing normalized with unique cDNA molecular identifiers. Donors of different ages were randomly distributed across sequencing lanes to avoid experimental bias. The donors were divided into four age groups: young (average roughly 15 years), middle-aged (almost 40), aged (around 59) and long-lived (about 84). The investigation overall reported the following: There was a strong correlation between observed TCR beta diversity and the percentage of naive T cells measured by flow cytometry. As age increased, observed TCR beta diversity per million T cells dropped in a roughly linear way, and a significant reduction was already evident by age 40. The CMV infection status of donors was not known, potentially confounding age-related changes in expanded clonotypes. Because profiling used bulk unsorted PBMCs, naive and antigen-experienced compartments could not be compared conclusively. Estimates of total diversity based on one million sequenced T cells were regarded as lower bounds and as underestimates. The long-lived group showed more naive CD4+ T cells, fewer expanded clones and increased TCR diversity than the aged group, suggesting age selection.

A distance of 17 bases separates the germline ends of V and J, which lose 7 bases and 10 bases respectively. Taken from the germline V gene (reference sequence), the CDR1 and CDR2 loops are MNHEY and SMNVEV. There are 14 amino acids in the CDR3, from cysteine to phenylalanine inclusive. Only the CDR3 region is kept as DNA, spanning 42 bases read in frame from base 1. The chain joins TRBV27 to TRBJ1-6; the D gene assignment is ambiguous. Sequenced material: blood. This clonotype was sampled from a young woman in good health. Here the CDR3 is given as CASKERPDGSPLHF. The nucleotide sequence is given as TGTGCCAGCAAGGAGCGCCCCGATGGGTCACCCCTCCACTTT.